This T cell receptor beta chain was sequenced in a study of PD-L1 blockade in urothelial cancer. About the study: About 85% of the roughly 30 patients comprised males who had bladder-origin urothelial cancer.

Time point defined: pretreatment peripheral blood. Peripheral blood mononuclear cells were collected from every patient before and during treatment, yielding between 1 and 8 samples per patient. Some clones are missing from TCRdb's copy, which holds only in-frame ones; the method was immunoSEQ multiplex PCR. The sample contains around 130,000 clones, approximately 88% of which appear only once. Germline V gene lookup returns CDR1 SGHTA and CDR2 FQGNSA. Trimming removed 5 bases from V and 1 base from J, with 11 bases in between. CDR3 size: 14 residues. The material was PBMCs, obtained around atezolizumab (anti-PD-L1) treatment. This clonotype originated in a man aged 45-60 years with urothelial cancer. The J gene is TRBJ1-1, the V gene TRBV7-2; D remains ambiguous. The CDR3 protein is CASSPQRGNTEAFF. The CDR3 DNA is TGTGCCAGCAGCCCTCAGCGAGGGAACACTGAAGCTTTCTTT.